These 32 T cell receptor beta chains were all obtained from the same sample, sequenced in a study of T-cell memory formation after mild COVID-19. TCRdb re-called the 5' RACE reads with MiXCR, one entry per CDR3 protein. In the table there are just over 350,000 distinct CDR3 sequences, approximately 14% of which are singletons. Material for sequencing was PBMCs or a T cell subset sorted from them (not recorded which). The receptors originated from a man aged 18 to 30 who had mild COVID-19 (a few samples of this study predate the infection). Cell type and time point are not known.

Regarding this clonotype: A much larger clone is a single base away; this may be a read error. The J gene is TRBJ1-2, the V gene TRBV11-2, with 9 bases identical to TRBD1. Trimming at V came to 4 bases and at J to 6 bases, leaving 9 bases not matched to a gene. CDR3 size: 15 residues. Germline V lookup: CDR1 SGHAT, CDR2 FQNNGV. CDR3 sequence reads: CASSSPPRTGDGYTF. The CDR3, as DNA: TGTGCCAGCAGCTCCCCTCCCAGGACAGGGGATGGCTACACCTTC. Looking up the rest from reference TRBV11-2 and TRBJ1-2 gives the full variable domain: EAGVAQSPRYKIIEKRQSVAFWCNPISGHATLYWYQQILGQGPKLLIQFQNNGVVDDSQLPKDRFSAERLKGVDSTLKIQPAKLEDSAVYLCASSSPPRTGDGYTFGSGTRLTVV.

The CDR3 protein is CASSQSRTSIYEQYF. DNA of the CDR3: TGTGCCAGCAGCCAGTCCAGGACTAGCATCTACGAGCAGTACTTC. The chain has TRBV11-3 and TRBJ2-7; 8 positions match TRBD2. Germline V gene lookup returns CDR1 SGHNT and CDR2 YENEEA. The CDR3 runs 15 residues. V lost 5 bases, J lost 3 bases, and 9 bases stayed unmatched. The full variable domain, with the rest looked up from reference TRBV11-3 and TRBJ2-7, is EAGVVQSPRYKIIEKKQPVAFWCNPISGHNTLYWYLQNLGQGPELLIRYENEEAVDDSQLPKDRFSAERLKGVDSTLKIQPAELGDSAVYLCASSQSRTSIYEQYFGPGTRLTVT.

This clonotype occurred once. This chain connects TRBV6-4 to TRBJ2-3; 8 nucleotides match TRBD2. CDR1 is MRHNA and CDR2 is SNTAGT in the germline V gene. The CDR3 loop spans 15 amino acids. The V and J ends lost 4 bases and 2 bases, in that order; junction bases with no gene match: 5. The CDR3 DNA follows: TGTGCCAGCAGTGTCACTAGCGGAAACACAGATACGCAGTATTTT. Residues: CASSVTSGNTDTQYF.

This clonotype was found a few times. The chain combines TRBV6-6 with TRBJ2-3; D call uncertain. Germline V gene lookup returns CDR1 MNHNY and CDR2 SVGAGI (reference sequence). The ends were cut back, 7 bases at V and 6 bases at J, with 8 bases in the middle. The CDR3 sequence is 11 residues long. CDR3 sequence: CASTEGDTQYF. The CDR3 DNA sequence: TGTGCCAGCACTGAAGGGGATACGCAGTATTTT.

This clonotype was seen at least ten times. V usage is TRBV7-2 and J usage is TRBJ2-2; D ambiguous. Germline CDR1 is SGHTA and CDR2 is FQGNSA. CDR3 length: 13 amino acids. V shed 6 bases and J shed 6 bases, with 11 bases lying between them. CDR3 coding DNA: TGTGCCAGCAGGACACACACGGCCGGGGAGCTGTTTTTT. It translates to CASRTHTAGELFF.

The chain links TRBV5-1 to TRBJ1-1; 8 bases agree with TRBD1. This CDR3 contains 19 residues. Germline lookup yields CDR1 SGHRS and CDR2 YFSETQ. With V trimmed by 4 bases and J by 1 base, 18 bases remained unmatched. Written as DNA, the CDR3 is TGCGCCAGCAGCGACCATTACTCCCGACAGGGGCGTTCGAACACTGAAGCTTTCTTT. Translated, it gives CASSDHYSRQGRSNTEAFF. The full variable domain, with the rest looked up from reference TRBV5-1 and TRBJ1-1, is KAGVTQTPRYLIKTRGQQVTLSCSPISGHRSVSWYQQTPGQGLQFLFEYFSETQRNKGNFPGRFSGRQFSNSRSEMNVSTLELGDSALYLCASSDHYSRQGRSNTEAFFGQGTRLTVV.

In this sample, this clonotype turned up many times. V and J are TRBV12-3 or TRBV12-4 and TRBJ2-2; D call uncertain. Trimming pared 5 bases from V and 3 bases from J, leaving 4 bases between. The CDR3 has 12 amino acids. CDR3 sequence: CASSPHTGELFF. The CDR3 bases are TGTGCCAGCAGTCCGCACACCGGGGAGCTGTTTTTT.

J is TRBJ2-7 and V is TRBV11-2; D is perhaps TRBD1 or TRBD2 (5 bases each). Germline CDR1 and CDR2: SGHAT and FQNNGV. Trimming took 6 bases from V and 9 from J, leaving 21 bases between them. This CDR3 has 14 amino acids. The CDR3 sequence: CASSTRPGAGTQYV. For the CDR3, the DNA is TGTGCCAGCAGTACCCGTCCCGGGGCGGGTACGCAGTACGTC.

The CDR3 spells CASSTWQTGGAIHGYTF. CDR3 in DNA: TGTGCCAGCAGCACCTGGCAAACAGGGGGCGCTATCCACGGCTACACCTTC. The chain has TRBV3-1 and TRBJ1-2; 9 bases fit TRBD1. This CDR3 is built from 17 residues. Germline V gives CDR1 LGHDT, CDR2 YNNKEL (reference sequence). V was clipped by 5 bases and J by 8 bases; unmatched bases: 18.

This chain links TRBV3-1 with TRBJ2-6, with D hard to call. CDR1 is LGHDT and CDR2 is YNNKEL in the germline V gene (reference sequence). The CDR3 runs to 14 residues. Trimming left V 0 bases short and J 5 bases short, with 5 bases between. CDR3 in amino acids: CASSQDRRANVLTF. The CDR3 DNA reads TGTGCCAGCAGCCAAGATCGCAGGGCCAACGTCCTGACTTTC.

The chain carries TRBV7-9 and TRBJ2-1; D is ambiguous. Looked up from germline, CDR1 is SEHNR and CDR2 is FQNEAQ (reference sequence). This CDR3 has 14 amino acids. Trimming shortened V by 8 bases and J by 2 bases, and 13 bases separated the two germline ends. CDR3 protein: CASVHRSTYNEQFF. In DNA, the CDR3 is TGTGCCAGCGTCCACCGTAGTACCTACAATGAGCAGTTCTTC. The whole variable domain, remainder taken from reference TRBV7-9 and TRBJ2-1, is DTGVSQNPRHKITKRGQNVTFRCDPISEHNRLYWYRQTLGQGPEFLTYFQNEAQLEKSRLLSDRFSAERPKGSFSTLEIQRTEQGDSAMYLCASVHRSTYNEQFFGPGTRLTVL.

The rearrangement uses TRBV9 and TRBJ2-3; D uncertain. The CDR3 is 12 residues long. CDR1 is SGDLS and CDR2 is YYNGEE in the germline V gene. Trimming removed 4 bases from V and 6 bases from J, with 9 bases in between. The CDR3 region is CASSPLPDTQYF. DNA for the CDR3: TGTGCCAGCAGCCCCCTCCCCGATACGCAGTATTTT. The full variable domain, its missing parts supplied by reference TRBV9 and TRBJ2-3, is DSGVTQTPKHLITATGQRVTLRCSPRSGDLSVYWYQQSLDQGLQFLIQYYNGEERAKGNILERFSAQQFPDLHSELNLSSLELGDSALYFCASSPLPDTQYFGPGTRLTVL.

The chain is built from TRBV5-1 and TRBJ2-1, with TRBD1 identical over 7 bases. The V segment lost 4 bases and the J segment 1 base; nucleotides outside the gene matches: 11. Germline V gene lookup returns CDR1 SGHRS and CDR2 YFSETQ. CDR3 length equals 17 residues. This CDR3 reads CASSPATRQGSYNEQFF. Written as DNA, the CDR3 is TGCGCCAGCAGCCCCGCTACTCGACAGGGTTCCTACAATGAGCAGTTCTTC.

This chain connects TRBV7-2 to TRBJ2-7, with TRBD1 identical over 9 bases. The length of the CDR3 is 14 residues. Germline V gene lookup returns CDR1 SGHTA and CDR2 FQGNSA. The V segment lost 6 bases and the J segment 3 bases; nucleotides outside the gene matches: 6. The chain's CDR3 is CASSRLGQGYEQYF. The CDR3 DNA reads as TGTGCCAGCAGTCGTTTGGGACAGGGCTACGAGCAGTACTTC.

This clonotype appeared many times. V and J are TRBV19 and TRBJ2-7; D is undetermined. V lost 6 bases, J lost 0 bases, and 12 bases lay in between. CDR3 length: 14 amino acids. The V gene's germline CDR1 is LNHDA and CDR2 SQIVND (reference sequence). In DNA form, the CDR3 reads TGTGCCAGTAGCGGCACATCAAGCTCCTACGAGCAGTACTTC. Encoded protein: CASSGTSSSYEQYF.

This clonotype came up many times. The chain is built from TRBV12-3 or TRBV12-4 and TRBJ2-3; D ambiguous. This CDR3 comprises 16 residues. V gave up 5 bases and J gave up 4 bases, with 19 bases separating them. The CDR3 is CASSPGFWAPSDTQYF. CDR3 bases: TGTGCCAGCAGTCCCGGCTTCTGGGCTCCCTCAGATACGCAGTATTTT.

The chain has TRBV12-5 and TRBJ2-2; D is perhaps TRBD2 (6 bases). Trimming removed 7 bases from V and 14 bases from J, with 17 bases in between. Germline CDR1 and CDR2: LGHNT and FRNRAP. This CDR3 is 12 amino acids long. CDR3 DNA: TGTGCTAGTGTCGTCGAACGGGGGTTCCTGTTTTTT. It yields the protein CASVVERGFLFF.

This clonotype was counted a few times. The chain couples TRBV11-2 to TRBJ2-7, with TRBD1 matching 7 bases. This CDR3 has 14 residues. The germline gives CDR1 SGHAT, CDR2 FQNNGV. The junction had 8 bases not matched to a gene; V was cut back by 4 bases and J by 5 bases. CDR3 bases: TGTGCCAGCAGCTCGACAGGGAATCGGCACGAGCAGTACTTC. The encoded protein is CASSSTGNRHEQYF.

This clonotype has a handful of counts. This rearrangement joins TRBV5-1 to TRBJ1-1, with D possibly matching TRBD1 (5 bases). Per the germline V gene, CDR1 is SGHRS and CDR2 is YFSETQ. Trimming removed 7 bases from V and 5 bases from J, with 18 bases in between. This CDR3 contains 14 residues. CDR3 amino acids: CASGGGVLGTEAFF. CDR3 in DNA: TGCGCCAGCGGGGGGGGTGTCCTGGGGACTGAAGCTTTCTTT.

This clonotype was counted many times. The chain joins TRBV7-9 to TRBJ2-7; 10 bases fit TRBD2. The length of the CDR3 is 16 residues. Germline V gene sequence: CDR1 SEHNR, CDR2 FQNEAQ (reference sequence). The junction had 13 bases not matched to a gene; V was cut back by 5 bases and J by 6 bases. The DNA of the CDR3 is TGTGCCAGCAGCCCGAGGTCGAGCGGGGGGGCCACCGAGCAGTACTTC. Its protein product is CASSPRSSGGATEQYF.

This clonotype appeared a few times. The chain is built from TRBV30 and TRBJ2-1, with 8 positions matching TRBD2. Germline V lookup: CDR1 GTSNPN, CDR2 SVGIG (reference sequence). Unmatched junction bases numbered 10, after V lost 3 bases and J lost 3 bases. This CDR3 has 16 amino acids. The CDR3, as DNA: TGTGCCTGGAGCGACCCCGGGGGGGCGGTCTACAATGAGCAGTTCTTC. Translating it yields CAWSDPGGAVYNEQFF.

This clonotype was seen a handful of times. The rearrangement uses TRBV6-1 and TRBJ2-5; D is undetermined. The V gene lost 1 base and the J gene lost 5 bases, with 5 bases spanning the gap. The CDR3 length is 12 residues. The germline CDR1 and CDR2 sequences are MNHNS and SASEGT. The CDR3 bases are TGTGCCAGCAGTGAAGTGGTGGAGACCCAGTACTTC. Its protein is CASSEVVETQYF.

This clonotype appeared a few times. V usage is TRBV2 and J usage is TRBJ2-2, with 10 bases matching TRBD1. Germline trimming cut 5 bases from V and 2 bases from J; bases unmatched to any gene: 11. Germline CDR1 and CDR2: SNHLY and FYNNEI. CDR3 length: 18 amino acids. The CDR3 spells CASSTPIRDRGNTGELFF. The CDR3 DNA is TGTGCCAGCAGTACGCCGATCCGGGACAGGGGAAACACCGGGGAGCTGTTTTTT.

In this sample, this clonotype turned up a few times. The J gene is TRBJ2-3, the V gene TRBV20-1; 14 nucleotides align to TRBD2. V was clipped by 3 bases and J by 14 bases; unmatched bases: 7. The germline V gene has CDR1 DFQATT and CDR2 SNEGSKA (reference sequence). There are 13 residues in the CDR3. The CDR3 sequence is CSASETSGGALYF. In nucleotides, the CDR3 is TGCAGTGCTAGTGAGACTAGCGGGGGGGCCCTGTATTTT.

In this sample, this clonotype turned up a few times. The V call is TRBV20-1, the J call TRBJ2-1; 8 positions agree with TRBD2. Germline CDR1 DFQATT, CDR2 SNEGSKA (reference sequence). CDR3 length: 13 residues. V was pared by 4 bases and J by 1 base, with 0 bases of the junction left unmatched. CDR3 DNA: TGCAGTGCTAAGCGGGGGTCCTACAATGAGCAGTTCTTC. Translating gives CSAKRGSYNEQFF.

The chain carries TRBV20-1 and TRBJ1-6, with D unclear. In germline, CDR1 is DFQATT, CDR2 SNEGSKA (reference sequence). The V and J ends lost 5 bases and 8 bases respectively, with 13 bases between them. CDR3 length: 13 residues. In nucleotides, the CDR3 is TGCAGTGCTCCGACGGGTCCGGATTCACCCCTCCACTTT. Protein product: CSAPTGPDSPLHF.

This clonotype was detected a few times. The V gene is TRBV10-2, the J gene TRBJ2-7; D unclear. This CDR3 spans 11 amino acids. Germline V gene lookup returns CDR1 WSHSY and CDR2 SAAADI. Trimming removed 8 bases at V and 2 bases at J, with 7 bases between. The CDR3 is CASGGAYEQYF. The DNA of the CDR3 is TGCGCCAGCGGCGGAGCCTACGAGCAGTACTTC.

This clonotype has just a few counts. The V call is TRBV5-4, the J call TRBJ1-1, with D maybe TRBD1 (5 bases). The CDR3 loop spans 14 amino acids. V lost 3 bases and J 6 bases, leaving 15 bases between the germline ends. Per germline, CDR1 SGHNT and CDR2 YYREEE (reference sequence). CDR3 nucleotides: TGTGCCAGCAGCTCCCTACCAGGGAAGGCTGAAGCTTTCTTT. It codes for CASSSLPGKAEAFF.

This clonotype appeared a few times. V gene TRBV5-1 combines with J gene TRBJ1-4; D is unresolved. This CDR3 has 14 residues. CDR1 and CDR2 from the germline V gene are SGHRS and YFSETQ. V was trimmed by 0 bases and J by 5 bases, leaving 8 bases between them. CDR3 sequence reads: CASSLGLLNEKLFF. CDR3 in DNA: TGCGCCAGCAGCTTGGGACTGCTAAATGAAAAACTGTTTTTT.

The table lists this clonotype with many counts. This rearrangement joins TRBV30 to TRBJ2-5; perhaps TRBD2 as D (6 bases). The CDR3 has 13 residues. Germline values: CDR1 GTSNPN, CDR2 SVGIG (reference sequence). V shed 4 bases and J shed 5 bases, with 14 bases lying between them. The CDR3 sequence: CAWTPFGRETQYF. The CDR3 region has the DNA TGTGCCTGGACCCCTTTTGGGAGGGAGACCCAGTACTTC. The full variable domain, with the rest looked up from reference TRBV30 and TRBJ2-5, is SQTIHQWPATLVQPVGSPLSLECTVEGTSNPNLYWYRQAAGRGLQLLFYSVGIGQISSEVPQNLSASRPQDRQFILSSKKLLLSDSGFYLCAWTPFGRETQYFGPGTRLLVL.

Only a few counts were recorded for this clonotype. The chain combines TRBV20-1 with TRBJ1-2; D is unresolved. The germline V and J ends were trimmed by 2 bases and 0 bases, with 16 bases remaining between them. CDR1 is DFQATT, CDR2 SNEGSKA, per germline (reference sequence). This CDR3 is 16 amino acids long. Written as DNA, the CDR3 is TGCAGTGCTAGATTCGTTTTGGGCGGCCCTAACTATGGCTACACCTTC. Protein product: CSARFVLGGPNYGYTF.

In its sample, this clonotype was seen once. The chain joins TRBV5-1 to TRBJ1-1; TRBD1 matches 8 bases. The germline gives CDR1 SGHRS, CDR2 YFSETQ. V was clipped by 4 bases and J by 0 bases; unmatched bases: 8. The length of the CDR3 is 16 residues. The CDR3 protein is CASSPRDRPMNTEAFF. In DNA form, the CDR3 reads TGCGCCAGCAGCCCCCGGGACAGGCCTATGAACACTGAAGCTTTCTTT.